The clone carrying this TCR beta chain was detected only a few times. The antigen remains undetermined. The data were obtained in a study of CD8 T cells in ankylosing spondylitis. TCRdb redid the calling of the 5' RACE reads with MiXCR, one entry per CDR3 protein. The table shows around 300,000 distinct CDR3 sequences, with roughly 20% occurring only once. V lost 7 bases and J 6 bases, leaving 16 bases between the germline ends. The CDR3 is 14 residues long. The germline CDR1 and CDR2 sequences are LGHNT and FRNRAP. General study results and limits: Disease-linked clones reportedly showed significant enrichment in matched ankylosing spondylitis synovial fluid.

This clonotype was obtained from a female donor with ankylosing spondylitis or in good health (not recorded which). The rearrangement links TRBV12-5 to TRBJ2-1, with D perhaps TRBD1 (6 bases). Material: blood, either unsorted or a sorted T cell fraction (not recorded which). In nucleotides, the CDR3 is TGTGCTAGTGCCATAGGACAGCTCGCCAATGAGCAGTTCTTC. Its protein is CASAIGQLANEQFF.